The 13 T cell receptor beta chains below all came from one sample that was sequenced in a study of spatial heterogeneity in lung cancer. Study-wide points: How many expanded intratumoral alpha and beta TCRs were present tracked the tumor mutation count, which was a count of nonsynonymous mutations.

TCRdb reanalysed the 5' RACE reads using MiXCR and keeps one entry per CDR3 protein. The data contain fewer than 11,000 distinct CDR3 sequences, about 8% of them singletons. Time point of the sample: sample taken at primary tumor resection. Antigen specificity for these receptors is unknown. Source: lung tumor tissue, taken at surgery. The receptors were gathered from a male donor with early-stage non-small cell lung cancer.

This clonotype was recorded many times. The J gene is TRBJ2-1, the V gene TRBV29-1; perhaps TRBD2 as D (5 bases). Germline V gene lookup returns CDR1 SQVTM and CDR2 ANQGSEA. V was cut by 0 bases and J by 5 bases, with 14 bases left in between. This CDR3 region has 15 residues. The CDR3 here is CSVEDPRGLDNEQFF. Here the CDR3 DNA reads TGCAGCGTTGAAGACCCTCGGGGATTGGACAATGAGCAGTTCTTC.

This clonotype has just a few counts. The rearrangement uses TRBV18 and TRBJ2-7; 9 nucleotides match TRBD1. Trimming removed 2 bases from V and 4 bases from J; junction bases left unmatched: 12. Germline-derived CDR1 and CDR2 are KGHSH and LQKENI. The CDR3 spans 17 residues. The CDR3 DNA sequence: TGTGCCAGCTCACCAATCGGCGGGACAGGGATAGGGTACGAGCAGTACTTC. Protein sequence: CASSPIGGTGIGYEQYF.

The table lists this clonotype with many counts. The rearrangement joins TRBV20-1 to TRBJ2-7; no definite D call. Germline V gene lookup returns CDR1 DFQATT and CDR2 SNEGSKA (reference sequence). V shed 5 bases and J shed 0 bases, with 8 bases lying between them. The CDR3 spans 12 residues. CDR3 DNA sequence: TGCAGTGCTCTAGAAAACTCCTACGAGCAGTACTTC. Protein: CSALENSYEQYF.

This clonotype counts as medium-sized (0.01 to 0.1%). V usage is TRBV20-1 and J usage is TRBJ2-1, with TRBD2 matching over 13 bases. Germline V gene data show CDR1 as DFQATT and CDR2 as SNEGSKA (reference sequence). The junction had 4 bases not matched to a gene; V was cut back by 2 bases and J by 9 bases. The CDR3 totals 14 residues. In nucleotides, the CDR3 is TGCAGTGCTAGAACTAGCGGGAGGGCCGTTGAGCAGTTCTTC. Its protein is CSARTSGRAVEQFF.

As to this clonotype: This may be a read error, as it is one base from a much larger clone. V usage is TRBV20-1 and J usage is TRBJ2-2; 13 bases are a match to TRBD2. In germline, CDR1 is DFQATT, CDR2 SNEGSKA (reference sequence). This CDR3 is 19 amino acids long. The CDR3 bases are TGCAGTGCTAGAGATGATCCAGGACTAGCGGGAGAGGACACCGGGGAGCAGTTTTTT. Its translation is CSARDDPGLAGEDTGEQFF.

Worth noting for this clonotype: Mismatch with germline at one junction end may stem from a read error. V gene TRBV7-3 combines with J gene TRBJ2-2; a possible D gene is TRBD2 (6 bases). Per germline, CDR1 SGHTA and CDR2 FQGTGA. CDR3 length: 13 amino acids. CDR3 sequence reads: CASSPGRTGGLFF. The CDR3 coding sequence is TGTGCCAGCAGCCCAGGACGGACCGGGGGGCTGTTTTTT. The complete variable domain, with remaining parts taken from reference TRBV7-3 and TRBJ2-2, reads GAGVSQTPSNKVTEKGKYVELRCDPISGHTALYWYRQSLGQGPEFLIYFQGTGAADDSGLPNDRFFAVRPEGSVSTLKIQRTERGDSAVYLCASSPGRTGGLFFGEGSRLTVL.

At least ten counts were recorded for this clonotype. The chain joins TRBV12-3 or TRBV12-4 to TRBJ2-3; 7 bases line up with TRBD1. The V segment lost 6 bases and the J segment 3 bases; nucleotides outside the gene matches: 9. This CDR3 is built from 15 residues. The CDR3 region has the DNA TGTGCCAGCAGCCCGTTGGACAGGCCGACAGATACGCAGTATTTT. Its translation is CASSPLDRPTDTQYF.

This clonotype was picked up many times. The chain links TRBV20-1 to TRBJ2-1; the D gene is possibly TRBD2 (5 bases). This CDR3 spans 15 amino acids. V dropped 6 bases and J dropped 0 bases, with 15 bases sitting between them. Germline V gene sequence: CDR1 DFQATT, CDR2 SNEGSKA (reference sequence). For the CDR3, the DNA is TGCAGTGCCACTAGACTGGCAAGCTCCTACAATGAGCAGTTCTTC. This codes for CSATRLASSYNEQFF.

This clonotype was detected a few times. This sequence joins TRBV6-2 or TRBV6-3 and TRBJ2-7, with a weak D call TRBD1 (5 bases). Germline V gene data show CDR1 as MNHEY and CDR2 as SVGEGT. The CDR3 sequence is 14 residues long. Trimming stripped 5 bases from V and 6 bases from J, with 17 bases between. This CDR3 reads CASSALDKIGEQYF. In DNA, the CDR3 is TGTGCCAGCAGTGCCCTGGACAAAATCGGCGAGCAGTACTTC.

In its sample, this clonotype was seen many times. J is TRBJ1-2 and V is TRBV18; TRBD1 matches 9 bases. The CDR3 contains 15 residues. Germline V CDR1 and CDR2: KGHSH, LQKENI. Germline trimming cut 3 bases from V and 4 bases from J; bases unmatched to any gene: 6. Here the CDR3 DNA reads TGTGCCAGCTCACCTGGCACAGGGGGCACCTATGGCTACACCTTC. Its translation: CASSPGTGGTYGYTF.

This clonotype occurred a few times. V is TRBV29-1 and J is TRBJ2-2; D gene ambiguous. Looked up from germline, CDR1 is SQVTM and CDR2 is ANQGSEA. This CDR3 region has 12 residues. The germline V and J ends were trimmed by 4 bases and 3 bases, with 6 bases remaining between them. The CDR3 sequence is CSVAADTGELFF. Written as DNA, the CDR3 is TGCAGCGTTGCGGCAGACACCGGGGAGCTGTTTTTT.

J is TRBJ2-5 and V is TRBV5-6; D gene ambiguous. The CDR3 loop spans 13 amino acids. V was cut by 0 bases and J by 7 bases, with 10 bases left in between. CDR1 SGHDT and CDR2 YYEEEE come from the germline V gene. The CDR3 reads CASSLAGGGTQYF. CDR3 nucleotides: TGTGCCAGCAGCTTGGCTGGCGGTGGGACCCAGTACTTC.

This clonotype was observed many times. The chain links TRBV19 to TRBJ2-1, with 9 bases aligning to TRBD2. Germline CDR1 reads LNHDA; CDR2 reads SQIVND (reference sequence). The CDR3 consists of 14 residues. The junction had 5 bases not matched to a gene; V was cut back by 3 bases and J by 8 bases. CDR3 loop: CASSIPGLAHEQFF. CDR3 in DNA: TGTGCCAGTAGTATCCCGGGACTAGCCCATGAGCAGTTCTTC.